These 18 T cell receptor beta chains share one sample of origin, sequenced in a study of monozygotic twins with inflammatory bowel disease. TCRdb re-called the 5' RACE reads and gives one entry per CDR3 protein, without DNA. This sample's table has 300,000 to 350,000 distinct CDR3 sequences. Sequences were obtained from blood. Source of these receptors: a human donor with ulcerative colitis or Crohn's disease, or a healthy co-twin of an affected twin (not recorded which).

The rearrangement links TRBV7-9 to TRBJ1-1; TCRdb selects TRBD1, and the lack of DNA leaves this call unchecked. The CDR3 contains 12 residues. Germline CDR1 and CDR2: SEHNR and FQNEAQ (reference sequence). The CDR3 region is CAGGWVNTEAFF.

The chain joins TRBV4-3 to TRBJ2-3; without DNA, the TCRdb call of TRBD1 cannot be checked. Per germline, CDR1 LGHNA and CDR2 YSLEER. The CDR3 loop spans 16 amino acids. This CDR3 is CASSPVRGFSQDTQYF.

This CDR3 reads CASSPGADYGYTF. This rearrangement joins TRBV5-1 to TRBJ1-2; TCRdb proposes TRBD1, but this gene call is untestable without DNA. Germline V lookup: CDR1 SGHRS, CDR2 YFSETQ. The CDR3 has 13 amino acids.

This chain links TRBV15 with TRBJ2-7; the D gene TCRdb calls, TRBD1, cannot be checked with no DNA. The germline V gene encodes CDR1 LNHNV and CDR2 YYDKDF (reference sequence). This CDR3 spans 16 amino acids. The CDR3 here is CATSRGKGESSYEQYF. Full variable domain (missing parts from reference TRBV15 and TRBJ2-7): DAMVIQNPRYQVTQFGKPVTLSCSQTLNHNVMYWYQQKSSQAPKLLFHYYDKDFNNEADTPDNFQSRRPNTSFCFLDIRSPGLGDTAMYLCATSRGKGESSYEQYFGPGTRLTVT.

This chain connects TRBV3-1 to TRBJ2-2. Germline assignment: CDR1 LGHDT and CDR2 YNNKEL (reference sequence). The CDR3 consists of 12 residues. The CDR3 sequence is CASSQMWGELFF.

The chain has TRBV20-1 and TRBJ1-5; TCRdb returns TRBD1, unconfirmable since there is no DNA. The CDR3 consists of 14 residues. Per the germline V gene, CDR1 is DFQATT and CDR2 is SNEGSKA (reference sequence). CDR3 sequence: CSAIGGGPNQPQHF.

This chain connects TRBV7-9 to TRBJ2-1; TCRdb's D call, TRBD2, is unchecked because there is no DNA. Per the germline V gene, CDR1 is SEHNR and CDR2 is FQNEAQ (reference sequence). This CDR3 comprises 15 residues. CDR3 protein: CASSFDSGVYNEQFF.

The chain has TRBV5-1 and TRBJ1-5; absent DNA, TCRdb's TRBD1 call cannot be checked. The CDR3 runs to 14 residues. CDR1 SGHRS and CDR2 YFSETQ come from the germline V gene. The CDR3 spells CASSLTQGRQPQHF.

CDR3 amino acids: CASSGGLPTGELFF. The rearrangement links TRBV9 to TRBJ2-2; absent DNA, TCRdb's TRBD2 call cannot be checked. This CDR3 spans 14 amino acids. From germline, CDR1 is SGDLS and CDR2 YYNGEE.

The chain uses TRBV5-1 and TRBJ2-7; TCRdb designates TRBD1, a call that cannot be tested without DNA. The germline CDR1 and CDR2 sequences are SGHRS and YFSETQ. This CDR3 has 15 residues. The CDR3 is CASSSVPGPPYEQYF.

V is TRBV6-5 and J is TRBJ2-5; checking the TCRdb D call of TRBD1 is not possible without DNA. Germline-derived CDR1 and CDR2 are MNHEY and SVGAGI. CDR3 length: 13 amino acids. The CDR3 spells CASSYRQGETQYF.

The rearrangement uses TRBV20-1 and TRBJ2-3; TCRdb outputs TRBD2, but without DNA this stays unchecked. The CDR3 sequence is 16 residues long. Per the germline V gene, CDR1 is DFQATT and CDR2 is SNEGSKA (reference sequence). This CDR3 is CSASWAGPVGTDTQYF.

The rearrangement links TRBV6-6 to TRBJ1-1. This CDR3 has 13 amino acids. Germline V gives CDR1 MNHNY, CDR2 SVGAGI (reference sequence). The CDR3 sequence is CASSRGGVAEAFF.

This sequence joins TRBV7-2 and TRBJ2-2; as DNA is missing, the TRBD2 call by TCRdb cannot be tested. The germline gives CDR1 SGHTA, CDR2 FQGNSA. The CDR3 loop spans 16 amino acids. The CDR3 protein is CASSHRLAVNTGELFF.

The chain carries TRBV5-1 and TRBJ1-1; TCRdb outputs TRBD1, but without DNA this stays unchecked. This CDR3 region has 14 residues. The germline gives CDR1 SGHRS, CDR2 YFSETQ. The CDR3 region is CASSPGNLNTGAFF.

The chain carries TRBV28 and TRBJ2-7. CDR3 length: 13 amino acids. The V gene's germline CDR1 is MDHEN and CDR2 SYDVKM. The CDR3 reads CASKGSGFYEQYF.

This chain uses TRBV27 with TRBJ2-2; TCRdb selects TRBD1, and the lack of DNA leaves this call unchecked. The CDR3 covers 15 residues. Looked up from germline, CDR1 is MNHEY and CDR2 is SMNVEV (reference sequence). CDR3 residues: CASSRQQEDTGELFF.

The chain employs TRBV28 and TRBJ1-1; TCRdb's assignment of TRBD1 cannot be checked, as there is no DNA. CDR1 is MDHEN, CDR2 SYDVKM, per germline. This CDR3 comprises 12 residues. CDR3 sequence reads: CASTPRNTEAFF.